One T cell receptor beta chain is described in this entry. From the RACE reads, TCRdb called clonotypes with MiXCR, one entry per CDR3 protein. The table lists 84,000 or so distinct CDR3 sequences, more than 8.5% of them singletons, with 2.5% in the top ten. As to time point: patch test 2, 6 weeks after DPC sensitization. The treatment was: therapeutic diphenylcyclopropenone sensitization with weekly scalp DPC. The germline V gene has CDR1 SGHTA and CDR2 FQGNSA. This CDR3 comprises 13 residues. V was trimmed by 5 bases and J by 0 bases, leaving 6 bases between them. These data belong to a study of human T cells and chemical hapten exposure.

The sample was whole blood, taken in connection with sensitization to the hapten diphenylcyclopropenone (DPC). This TCR was sampled from a woman aged 25 to 45 with alopecia areata. Some clones in this sample may be carry-over from other donors' samples. The chain is built from TRBV7-2 and TRBJ2-3; D unresolved. CDR3 DNA: TGTGCCAGCAGCCCCCTTAGCACAGATACGCAGTATTTT. As protein: CASSPLSTDTQYF. The whole variable domain, filled in from reference TRBV7-2 and TRBJ2-3, reads GAGVSQSPSNKVTEKGKDVELRCDPISGHTALYWYRQSLGQGLEFLIYFQGNSAPDKSGLPSDRFSAERTGGSVSTLTIQRTQQEDSAVYLCASSPLSTDTQYFGPGTRLTVL.